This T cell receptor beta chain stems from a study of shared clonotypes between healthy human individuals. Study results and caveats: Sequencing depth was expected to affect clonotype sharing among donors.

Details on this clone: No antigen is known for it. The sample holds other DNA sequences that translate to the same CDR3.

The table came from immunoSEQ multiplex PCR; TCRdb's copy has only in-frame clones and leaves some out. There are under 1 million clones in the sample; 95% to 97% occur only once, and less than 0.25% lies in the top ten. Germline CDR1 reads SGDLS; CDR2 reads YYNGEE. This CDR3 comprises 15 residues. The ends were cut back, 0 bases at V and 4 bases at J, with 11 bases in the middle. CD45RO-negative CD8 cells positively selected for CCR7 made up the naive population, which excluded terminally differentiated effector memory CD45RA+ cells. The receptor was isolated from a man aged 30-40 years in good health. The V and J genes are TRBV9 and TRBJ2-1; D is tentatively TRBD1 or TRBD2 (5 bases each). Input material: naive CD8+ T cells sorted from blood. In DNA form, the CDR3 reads TGTGCCAGCAGCGTAGTATCGGGGCCTTACAATGAGCAGTTCTTC. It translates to CASSVVSGPYNEQFF.